The following is a T cell receptor (beta chain) sequence with its context. This entry comes from a study of control samples from healthy donors and cancer patients. The CDR3 sequence is 11 residues long. Germline lookup yields CDR1 SNHLY and CDR2 FYNNEI. Trimming pared 5 bases from V and 4 bases from J, leaving 5 bases between. Assay: immunoSEQ multiplex PCR; the TCRdb copy retains only in-frame clones and omits some. The repertoire includes some 120,000 clones, around 87% of them detected once, and 2.5% to 3.5% sits in the top ten. V and J are TRBV2 and TRBJ1-1; D ambiguous. This receptor was taken from a man aged 60-69 years in good health. The sample consisted of blood. The CDR3 here is CASSKGTEAFF. The CDR3 DNA reads TGTGCCAGCAGTAAGGGCACTGAAGCTTTCTTT.